This TCR beta chain was sequenced for a study of molecular identifiers for immune sequencing clone quantification (dated by TCRdb to the late 2010s). Context from the whole study: For a replicate experiment, RNA from roughly 21,000 or 96,000 naive CD8 T cells was divided into five aliquots, of which four were sequenced. The study was a methods study using CD8 T cells to benchmark molecular-identifier clustering-based TCR repertoire sequencing (MIDCIRS) and TCR RNA copy counting.

Libraries of naive CD8 T cells were generated from around 20,000 to 990,000 sorted cells, with 10%, 30% or 50% of the purified RNA used. Naive CD8 T cells were FACS-sorted as CD8+CD4-CCR7+CD45RA+ on a BD FACSAria II into RLT Plus buffer. To test detection sensitivity, Jurkat RNA equal to ten TCR copies was added to samples of about 20,000-1,000,000 naive CD8 T cells. CD8 T cells were enriched with RosetteSep CD8+ T Cell Enrichment Cocktail and Ficoll-Paque, followed by ACK red cell lysis. Receptor amplification or capture employed PCR. Sequencing instrument: NextSeq 500. Bulk TCR libraries were made following a previously described method, with the TCR primers given in Table S5. Purification of total RNA was performed with the Qiagen AllPrep DNA/RNA kit. Reads from multiple sequencing runs of the same library were pooled before analysis. In the original analysis: Only reads with exact TCR constant sequence were kept, trimmed to 150 nt, and grouped by their 12-nt molecular barcodes. Reads in each barcode group were sub-clustered using a 15% Levenshtein threshold, and a quality-weighted consensus sequence was built for each RNA molecule. Non-functional sequences were removed, as were lower-count sequences one edit away from another. Based on fitting two negative binomial distributions, any barcode sub-cluster with under 20% of the maximum read count was discarded. TCRdb trimmed public reads at Q25 via fastp, called clones via MiXCR and kept in-frame beta chains. Under each unique CDR3 protein, matching rows form one entry showing the most common genes and DNA. TCRdb's processing, not the authors', yielded these V and J calls. The sample yields some 89,000 distinct CDR3 sequences; 20% to 25% were counted once. Of the sample, around 1% falls within the top ten clones.

The CDR3 numbers 16 residues from cysteine through phenylalanine. The only DNA kept is the CDR3, 48 bases in frame from the first base. Via the germline V gene, CDR1 is SGHTA and CDR2 FQGNSA. In the case of this clonotype: No cognate antigen has been identified for it. The junction shows a germline mismatch at one end, possibly a read error.

General study outcomes and caveats: Spiked-in Jurkat TCR RNA equal to a single cell's worth was reported to be detectable even within 1,200,000 naive CD8 T cells. When barcode sub-clustering was left out, chimeric consensus sequences inflated TCR diversity, with chimeras reaching as high as 47%. Modeling estimated approximately 3 recovered TCR RNA copies per cell, compared with approximately 9.5 by digital PCR, which implies 30% to 35% capture efficiency. Naive libraries contained spiked-in Jurkat TCR RNA (approximately 10 copies' worth), which is not part of the donor repertoire. Highly expanded clone sizes could be underestimated if identical TCR molecules share a barcode. In CMV-specific effector cells, clones with more than 20 RNA copies accounted for over 99% of molecules, whereas in naive cells such clones accounted for under 1%.

In this chain, TRBV7-2 is recombined with TRBJ2-3; 5 matching bases give a weak D call of TRBD2. Sequenced input: naive CD8+ T cells from blood, with Jurkat cell RNA spiked in. The cell subset or site label, as the study defines it: FACS-sorted CD8+CD4-CCR7+CD45RA+ naive T cells. This clonotype was obtained from a human donor in good health. Some libraries in this study had Jurkat cell RNA spiked in. CDR3 region: CASRFLRGGLTDTQCF. The nucleotides are TGTGCCAGCCGCTTCCTTCGTGGCGGACTCACAGATACGCAGTGTTTT. Extended through the reference TRBV7-2 and TRBJ2-3 proteins, this CDR3 yields the full variable domain: GAGVSQSPSNKVTEKGKDVELRCDPISGHTALYWYRQSLGQGLEFLIYFQGNSAPDKSGLPSDRFSAERTGGSVSTLTIQRTQQEDSAVYLCASRFLRGGLTDTQCFGPGTRLTVL.